These 21 T cell receptor beta chains came from one sample sequenced in a study of T cells after yellow fever vaccination. TCRdb reprocessed the 5' RACE reads with MiXCR, giving one entry per CDR3 protein. The data hold 42,000 or so distinct CDR3 sequences, with 6.5% to 8.5% observed a single time. Sample: CD8+ T cells not binding an NS4B(214-222) dextramer, sorted from PBMCs, taken 45 days after the yellow fever booster vaccination. These receptors originate from a man younger than 45 who received the YFV17D yellow fever vaccine.

The sample holds many counts of this clonotype. CDR3 protein: CASSQPVINYNEQFF. Written as DNA, the CDR3 is TGTGCCAGCAGCCAGCCGGTAATTAACTACAATGAGCAGTTCTTC. The rearrangement links TRBV7-9 to TRBJ2-1, with D hard to call. V lost 5 bases and J lost 3, with 14 bases in between. CDR3 length equals 15 residues. CDR1 is SEHNR and CDR2 is FQNEAQ in the germline V gene (reference sequence). Based on the CDR3 plus reference TRBV7-9 and TRBJ2-1, the full variable domain is DTGVSQNPRHKITKRGQNVTFRCDPISEHNRLYWYRQTLGQGPEFLTYFQNEAQLEKSRLLSDRFSAERPKGSFSTLEIQRTEQGDSAMYLCASSQPVINYNEQFFGPGTRLTVL.

This clonotype was seen many times. This chain uses TRBV12-3 or TRBV12-4 with TRBJ2-7; D is possibly TRBD1 or TRBD2 (5 bases each). The CDR3 is 15 residues long. The V end was cut by 2 bases, the J end by 7 bases, with 18 bases between. This CDR3 reads CASSLIGDRLREQYF. The DNA for the CDR3 is TGTGCCAGCAGTTTAATCGGGGACCGTCTAAGGGAGCAGTACTTC.

There are many counts of this clonotype. The V and J genes are TRBV27 and TRBJ2-3; 8 bases fit TRBD2. CDR3 length: 16 amino acids. Looked up from germline, CDR1 is MNHEY and CDR2 is SMNVEV (reference sequence). The V gene end was trimmed by 5 bases and the J gene end by 5 bases; junction bases not matched to a gene: 12. The CDR3, as DNA: TGTGCCAGCAGTACTCTACCGGGACTAGGAATAGATACGCAGTATTTT. This encodes CASSTLPGLGIDTQYF.

Ten or more counts support this clonotype. The V call is TRBV12-3 or TRBV12-4, the J call TRBJ2-1; D is unclear. V was clipped by 6 bases and J by 1 base, with 13 bases between them. This CDR3 region has 15 residues. DNA for the CDR3: TGTGCCAGCAGGATTTCGGCCATTTCCTACAATGAGCAGTTCTTC. Its protein product is CASRISAISYNEQFF.

The CDR3 protein is CASRRGFDEQYF. As DNA, the CDR3 is TGTGCCAGCAGAAGGGGGTTCGACGAGCAGTACTTC. The gene calls are TRBV12-3 or TRBV12-4 and TRBJ2-7, with D possibly TRBD1 on 6 matching bases. The V gene lost 6 bases and the J gene lost 5 bases, with 11 bases spanning the gap. The CDR3 is made up of 12 amino acids.

This clonotype is judged medium-sized. The chain is built from TRBV12-3 or TRBV12-4 and TRBJ2-2, with 7 bases matching TRBD2. The CDR3 loop spans 15 amino acids. Losses at the gene ends were 6 bases for V and 4 bases for J; bases not matched to a gene: 8. DNA of the CDR3: TGTGCCAGCAGACCGCTAGCGGTCTCCACCGGGGAGCTGTTTTTT. Translating gives CASRPLAVSTGELFF.

This clonotype was seen at least ten times. The V gene is TRBV10-3, the J gene TRBJ1-4; no clear D. The CDR3 length is 13 residues. Germline values: CDR1 ENHRY, CDR2 SYGVKD. The V end was cut by 5 bases, the J end by 4 bases, with 8 bases between. CDR3 DNA sequence: TGTGCCATCAGTAGCAGGATTAATGAAAAACTGTTTTTT. This encodes CAISSRINEKLFF.

This clonotype was counted many times. The chain combines TRBV12-3 or TRBV12-4 with TRBJ2-7; D gene uncertain. The CDR3 has 12 amino acids. V was trimmed by 5 bases and J by 3 bases, leaving 8 bases between them. The CDR3 DNA follows: TGTGCCAGCAGTCCCCCCAGCTACGAGCAGTACTTC. It encodes CASSPPSYEQYF.

This chain uses TRBV21-1 with TRBJ1-5; TRBD1 reflects the table's D call only, with no check against the DNA. TRBV21-1 is tagged as a pseudogene. The CDR3 runs 15 residues. CDR3 sequence: CASSRGQGDTQPQHF. In DNA form, the CDR3 reads TGTGCCAGCAGCAGGGGACAGGGTGATACGCAGCCCCAGCATTTT.

This clonotype has a count of ten or more. The chain joins TRBV12-3 or TRBV12-4 to TRBJ2-1; 10 nucleotides line up with TRBD2. V was clipped by 5 bases and J by 0 bases; unmatched bases: 1. The CDR3 totals 15 residues. CDR3 in DNA: TGTGCCAGCAGTCCTAGCGGGAGCTCCTACAATGAGCAGTTCTTC. Translated, it gives CASSPSGSSYNEQFF.

This rearrangement joins TRBV12-3 or TRBV12-4 to TRBJ2-5; 9 nucleotides line up with TRBD1. V was pared by 0 bases and J by 1 base, with 6 bases of the junction left unmatched. The length of the CDR3 is 17 residues. CDR3 amino acids: CASSLALETGGQETQYF. The CDR3 DNA reads TGTGCCAGCAGTTTAGCTCTGGAGACAGGGGGCCAAGAGACCCAGTACTTC.

The DNA of the CDR3 is TGCGCCAGCAGCTGGACAGGCCTTGGGGCCTACGAGCAGTACTTC. Translated, it gives CASSWTGLGAYEQYF. V and J are TRBV5-1 and TRBJ2-7; 7 bases agree with TRBD1. V shed 3 bases and J 2 bases; nucleotides not matched to a gene: 8. The germline CDR1 and CDR2 sequences are SGHRS and YFSETQ. The CDR3 runs 15 residues.

This clonotype has at least ten counts. The chain recombines TRBV12-3 or TRBV12-4 with TRBJ1-3; TRBD1 is a possible D gene (5 bases). The V gene lost 1 base and the J gene lost 6 bases, with 13 bases spanning the gap. The CDR3 contains 15 residues. The chain's CDR3 is CASSLVIGGINTIYF. CDR3 nucleotides: TGTGCCAGCAGTTTAGTTATTGGGGGTATAAACACCATATATTTT.

This clonotype came up many times. The chain has TRBV5-5 and TRBJ2-3; D is possibly TRBD2 (5 bases). The CDR3 has 15 residues. The V end was cut by 4 bases, the J end by 1 base, with 13 bases between. The germline CDR1 and CDR2 sequences are SGHKS and YYEKEE (reference sequence). This CDR3 reads CASSPLGSGTDTQYF. CDR3 coding DNA: TGTGCCAGCAGCCCCCTGGGTAGCGGCACAGATACGCAGTATTTT.

A remark on this clonotype: This may stem from a read error, because a much larger clone lies one nucleotide away. The rearrangement joins TRBV18 to TRBJ2-1; D possibly corresponds to TRBD1 (6 bases). Looked up from germline, CDR1 is KGHSH and CDR2 is LQKENI. Trimming removed 4 bases at V and 0 bases at J, with 13 bases between. The CDR3 is 16 amino acids. The CDR3 here is CASSLPQGNSYNEQFF. The CDR3 DNA follows: TGTGCCAGCTCACTCCCCCAGGGGAACTCCTACAATGAGCAGTTCTTC.

This rearrangement joins TRBV30 to TRBJ1-5; D unclear. Trimming pared 0 bases from V and 5 bases from J, leaving 8 bases between. CDR1 and CDR2 (germline): GTSNPN, SVGIG (reference sequence). This CDR3 comprises 13 residues. The CDR3 region is CAWSVSVDQPQHF. The CDR3 nucleotides are TGTGCCTGGAGTGTAAGTGTGGATCAGCCCCAGCATTTT.

This clonotype was detected ten times or more. DNA of the CDR3: TGTGCCAGCAGTCTAGCGGAAAGCTCCTACAATGAGCAGTTCTTC. Amino acid sequence: CASSLAESSYNEQFF. This chain joins TRBV6-1 and TRBJ2-1; TRBD2 matches at 7 bases. The CDR3 has 15 amino acids. The V and J ends lost 5 bases and 0 bases, in that order; junction bases with no gene match: 4. The germline gives CDR1 MNHNS, CDR2 SASEGT.

This clonotype was seen many times. The chain combines TRBV5-1 with TRBJ2-1; D may be TRBD2 (5 bases). The CDR3 has 12 residues. Germline V gene lookup returns CDR1 SGHRS and CDR2 YFSETQ. The germline V and J ends were trimmed by 2 bases and 9 bases, with 9 bases remaining between them. Written as DNA, the CDR3 is TGCGCCAGCAGCTTTACTAGTATTGAGCAGTTCTTC. Protein product: CASSFTSIEQFF.

This clonotype appeared many times. V usage is TRBV19 and J usage is TRBJ2-1, with a tentative D call TRBD2 (6 bases). The CDR3 runs to 16 residues. The germline V gene has CDR1 LNHDA and CDR2 SQIVND (reference sequence). The V end lost 4 bases, the J end lost 0 bases, and 13 bases lay between the germline ends. The CDR3 reads CASSTFGGGSYNEQFF. The CDR3 nucleotides read TGTGCCAGTAGTACCTTTGGGGGAGGCTCCTACAATGAGCAGTTCTTC.

This clonotype occurred many times. The J gene is TRBJ2-1, the V gene TRBV18, with 9 bases identical to TRBD2. From germline, CDR1 is KGHSH and CDR2 LQKENI. The junction had 4 bases not matched to a gene; V was cut back by 3 bases and J by 7 bases. The CDR3 consists of 14 residues. The CDR3 sequence: CASSPDSGRNEQFF. The CDR3, as DNA: TGTGCCAGCTCACCGGACAGCGGGAGGAATGAGCAGTTCTTC. Full variable domain (outside the CDR3, taken from reference TRBV18 and TRBJ2-1): NAGVMQNPRHLVRRRGQEARLRCSPMKGHSHVYWYRQLPEEGLKFMVYLQKENIIDESGMPKERFSAEFPKEGPSILRIQQVVRGDSAAYFCASSPDSGRNEQFFGPGTRLTVL.

This clonotype came up many times. The chain recombines TRBV12-3 or TRBV12-4 with TRBJ2-7; D ambiguous. V dropped 7 bases and J dropped 1 base, with 14 bases sitting between them. The CDR3 length is 14 residues. The CDR3 DNA is TGTGCCAGCACCGACACCGGCCCTTCCTACGAGCAGTACTTC. Protein: CASTDTGPSYEQYF.